Listed below are T cell receptor beta chains from one sample, sequenced in a study of T-cell reconstitution after alpha-beta-depleted transplantation in children. TCRdb recomputed calls from the PCR reads with MiXCR, one row per CDR3 protein. The sample carries about 420,000 distinct CDR3 sequences, around 15% recorded once. The starting material was PBMCs, mostly from graft donor cells, obtained 360 days after TCRalphabeta/CD19-depleted stem cell transplant. Receptors were obtained from a boy under two years old who had a stem cell transplant for Wiskott-Aldrich syndrome, so the T cells may come from the graft donor. CDR3s include the opening cysteine and the closing phenylalanine or tryptophan.

len	j_gene	v_gene	CDR3aa
16	TRBJ2-1	TRBV5-1	CASSLGVAQSYNEQFF
15	TRBJ2-5	TRBV2	CASSELLPTGDCQYF
15	TRBJ2-1	TRBV7-9	CASSPSGGRAYEQFF
16	TRBJ1-2	TRBV27	CASSHRLDISYYGYTF
16	TRBJ2-5	TRBV7-8	CASSLGPSWGQETQYF
16	TRBJ2-7	TRBV27	CASSFLAGPRANEQYF
15	TRBJ2-1	TRBV7-8	CASSLVGEYYNEQFF
15	TRBJ2-7	TRBV11-2	CASSLKTGGLGEQYF
16	TRBJ2-7	TRBV4-1	CASSQDWSWVGHEQYF
13	TRBJ1-1	TRBV29-1	CSVQTAFNTEAFF
15	TRBJ2-5	TRBV7-8	CASSLQDGRQETQYF
14	TRBJ2-1	TRBV7-6	CASSLVVEGFEQFF
13	TRBJ2-7	TRBV9	CASSFYPGEVQYF
13	TRBJ2-5	TRBV5-1	CASSYRGVETQYF
12	TRBJ2-7	TRBV2	CASRGGGYEQYF
18	TRBJ1-1	TRBV12-3/TRBV12-4	CASSSTLTTGRLNTEAFF
15	TRBJ2-1	TRBV29-1	CSVDPWVAFYNEQFF
15	TRBJ2-5	TRBV12-3/TRBV12-4	CASSFRGRGQETQYF
17	TRBJ2-1	TRBV12-5	CASGLVQIAGPYNEQFF
16	TRBJ2-3	TRBV11-2	CASSLRGTASTDTQYF
16	TRBJ1-3	TRBV5-1	CASSTGTGGTGNTIYF
12	TRBJ2-3	TRBV24-1	CATRDSTDTQYF
11	TRBJ1-2	TRBV14	CASSHYGGYTF
14	TRBJ2-5	TRBV11-2	CASSLDPGGETQYF
13	TRBJ1-6	TRBV27	CASRRNRNSPLHF
14	TRBJ2-7	TRBV20-1	CSARERDYSYEQYF
12	TRBJ2-7	TRBV20-1	CSARAFSYEQYF
16	TRBJ2-3	TRBV10-3	CATAPGNAAGTDTQYF
12	TRBJ1-4	TRBV20-1	CSGGPTNEKLFF
16	TRBJ1-5	TRBV5-5	CASSLIWEVSNQPQHF
13	TRBJ2-6	TRBV6-2/TRBV6-3	CASSYSRANVLTF
15	TRBJ2-5	TRBV12-3/TRBV12-4	CASSPRQGWQETQYF
16	TRBJ2-2	TRBV5-1	CASSLYGVENTGELFF
17	TRBJ2-5	TRBV27	CASSLSITPTDQETQYF
15	TRBJ2-7	TRBV4-1	CASSLGTSGVYEQYF
12	TRBJ2-5	TRBV5-1	CASSLEVVTQYF
16	TRBJ2-3	TRBV3-1	CASSQDRDRRRDTQYF
15	TRBJ2-2	TRBV20-1	CSARVRQGAIGELFF
15	TRBJ2-7	TRBV4-2	CASSQEGSRSYEQYF
17	TRBJ2-2	TRBV5-1	CASSLGPARSNTGELFF
15	TRBJ2-1	TRBV5-1	CASSLRDSTYNEQFF
15	TRBJ2-1	TRBV9	CARTRSGVSYNEQFF
14	TRBJ1-4	TRBV5-6	CASSSKGIGQARFF
16	TRBJ2-7	TRBV18	CASSPGFGASSYEQYF
15	TRBJ2-7	TRBV5-1	CASSPRLASAYEQYF
12	TRBJ2-5	TRBV14	CASSLPGTTRYF
13	TRBJ1-2	TRBV5-1	CASSPEDNYGYTF
12	TRBJ2-7	TRBV18	CASSPVQYEQYF
16	TRBJ2-1	TRBV5-1	CASTLWGGTNYNEQFF
14	TRBJ2-3	TRBV12-5	CASGLYNPTDTQYF
15	TRBJ2-3	TRBV27	CASSFSGQGVDTQYF
11	TRBJ2-1	TRBV24-1	CATGRQRTEFF
13	TRBJ2-4	TRBV29-1	CSVLRDRANIQYF
12	TRBJ2-5	TRBV29-1	CSVTQGGETQYF
14	TRBJ2-7	TRBV5-1	CASSLVSGVYEQYF